This TCR beta chain was identified in a study of T cells after yellow fever vaccination. Study conclusions and caveats: Relatively few clonotypes were ones that appeared in both CD4 and CD8 compartments. Abundant bulk-population clonotypes could contaminate the FACS-sorted repertoires.

This clonotype has a handful of counts. Its antigen is undetermined. CDR1 MNHNS and CDR2 SASEGT come from the germline V gene. V lost 6 bases, J lost 0 bases, and 12 bases lay in between. The length of the CDR3 is 14 residues. From the 5' RACE reads, TCRdb called clonotypes with MiXCR, one entry per CDR3 protein. The data hold approximately 550,000 distinct CDR3 sequences, with 15% to 20% observed a single time. The chain joins TRBV6-1 to TRBJ2-7; D remains ambiguous. The sequencing here drew on PBMCs, taken 15 days after the yellow fever booster vaccination. The TCR sequence derives from a man under 40 who received the YFV17D yellow fever vaccine. CDR3 protein: CASSPGDLSYEQYF. The CDR3 region has the DNA TGTGCCAGCAGCCCCGGTGACCTCTCCTACGAGCAGTACTTC.